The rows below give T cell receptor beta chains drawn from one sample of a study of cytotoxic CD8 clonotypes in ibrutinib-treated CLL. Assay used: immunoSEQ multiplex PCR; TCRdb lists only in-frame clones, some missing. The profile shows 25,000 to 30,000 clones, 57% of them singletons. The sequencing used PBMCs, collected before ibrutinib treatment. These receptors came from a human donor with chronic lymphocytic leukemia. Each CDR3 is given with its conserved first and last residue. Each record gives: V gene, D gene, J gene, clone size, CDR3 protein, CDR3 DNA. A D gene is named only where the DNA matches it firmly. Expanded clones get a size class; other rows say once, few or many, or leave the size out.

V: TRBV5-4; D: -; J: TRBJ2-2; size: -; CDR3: CASSFFGTGELFF; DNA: TGTGCCAGCAGCTTCTTTGGGACCGGGGAGCTGTTTTTT
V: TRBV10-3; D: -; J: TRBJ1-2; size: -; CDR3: CAISESRDGGNYGYTF; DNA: TGTGCCATCAGTGAGTCGAGGGACGGTGGGAACTATGGCTACACCTTC
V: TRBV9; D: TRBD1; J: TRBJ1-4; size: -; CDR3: CASRTTGDEKLFF; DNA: TGTGCCAGCCGAACCACAGGGGATGAAAAACTGTTTTTT
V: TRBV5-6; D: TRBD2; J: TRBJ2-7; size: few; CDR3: CASSSYLPGTSGRIYEQYF; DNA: TGTGCCAGCAGCTCCTATCTTCCGGGGACTAGCGGGAGAATCTACGAGCAGTACTTC
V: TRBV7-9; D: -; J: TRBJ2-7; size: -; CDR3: CASSLSPSYYEQYF; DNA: TGTGCCAGCAGCTTATCGCCCAGTTACTACGAGCAGTACTTC
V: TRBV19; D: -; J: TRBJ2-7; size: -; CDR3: CASSRGKSYEQYF; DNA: TGTGCCAGTAGTCGTGGCAAGAGCTACGAGCAGTACTTC
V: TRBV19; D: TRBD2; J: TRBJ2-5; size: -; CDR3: CASGIAGRLFKETQYF; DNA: TGTGCCAGTGGTATAGCGGGACGGCTTTTTAAGGAGACCCAGTACTTC
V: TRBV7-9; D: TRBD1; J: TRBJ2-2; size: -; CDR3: CASSFRTGMNTGELFF; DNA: TGTGCCAGCAGCTTCCGGACAGGGATGAACACCGGGGAGCTGTTTTTT
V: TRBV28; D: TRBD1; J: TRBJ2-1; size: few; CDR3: CASRRRDRPKQFF; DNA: TGTGCCAGCAGGCGCAGGGACAGACCTAAGCAGTTCTTC
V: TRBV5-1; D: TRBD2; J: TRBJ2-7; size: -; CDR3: CASSTDSGRYEQYF; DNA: TGCGCCAGCAGCACAGATAGCGGGAGATACGAGCAGTACTTC
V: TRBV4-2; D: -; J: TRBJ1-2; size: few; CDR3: CASSQDRPIGYGYTF; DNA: TGTGCCAGCAGCCAAGATAGGCCGATTGGCTATGGCTACACCTTC
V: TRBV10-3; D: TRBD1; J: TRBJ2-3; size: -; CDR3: CAIRGQVGTDTQYF; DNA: TGTGCCATCAGGGGACAGGTGGGCACAGATACGCAGTATTTT
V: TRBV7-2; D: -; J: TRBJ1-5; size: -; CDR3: CASSLAGDQPQHF; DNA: TGTGCCAGCAGCTTAGCAGGGGATCAGCCCCAGCATTTT
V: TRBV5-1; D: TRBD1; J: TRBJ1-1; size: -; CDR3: CASSPLQGRTEAFF; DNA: TGCGCCAGCAGCCCGCTACAGGGGCGTACTGAAGCTTTCTTT